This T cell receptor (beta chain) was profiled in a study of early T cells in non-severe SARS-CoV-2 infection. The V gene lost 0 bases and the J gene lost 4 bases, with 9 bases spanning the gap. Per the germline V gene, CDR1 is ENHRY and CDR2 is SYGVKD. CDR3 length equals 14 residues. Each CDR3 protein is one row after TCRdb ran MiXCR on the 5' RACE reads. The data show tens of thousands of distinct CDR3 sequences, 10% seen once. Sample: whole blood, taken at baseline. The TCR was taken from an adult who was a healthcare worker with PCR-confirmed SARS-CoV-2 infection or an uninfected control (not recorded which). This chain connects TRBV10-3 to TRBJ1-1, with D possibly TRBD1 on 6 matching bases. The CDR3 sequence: CAISESGGLTEAFF. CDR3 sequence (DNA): TGTGCCATCAGTGAGTCGGGGGGGCTCACTGAAGCTTTCTTT.